Below, one T cell receptor (beta chain) is given with its context. The sample belongs to a study of blood T cell repertoires in COVID-19. Per the original data handling: It was from reference gene primer amplification that nucleated cell counts were estimated. The method was immunoSEQ multiplex PCR; TCRdb's version includes in-frame clones alone and lacks a portion of them. V, J and clone size are taken as reported in that table, and D and trimming were inferred from the DNA itself. The table shows a few hundred thousand clones, with around 88% occurring only once. The CDR3 sequence is 13 residues long. V lost 3 bases, J lost 4 bases, and 9 bases lay in between.

The chain is built from TRBV12-3 or TRBV12-4 and TRBJ1-1; maybe TRBD1 (5 bases). The sequence came from a woman aged 25-40 years who had recovered from COVID-19. Sequenced input: peripheral blood. The CDR3: CASSLWGGTEAFF. CDR3 DNA sequence: TGTGCCAGCAGTTTGTGGGGGGGCACTGAAGCTTTCTTT.